The entry below describes one T cell receptor beta chain. The sample belongs to a study of shared clonotypes between healthy human individuals. Some clones are missing from TCRdb's copy, which holds only in-frame ones; the method was immunoSEQ multiplex PCR. The repertoire includes roughly 2,000,000 clones, roughly 93% of them detected once, and around 1.8% sits in the top ten. CD45RO-negative, CCR7-selected cells formed the naive CD8 fraction, which excluded terminally differentiated effector memory CD45RA+ cells. The CDR3 extends over 15 amino acids. In germline, CDR1 is LGHNA, CDR2 YSLEER. Germline trimming cut 3 bases from V and 1 base from J; bases unmatched to any gene: 1.

The sample comprised naive CD8+ T cells from PBMCs. This clonotype was sampled from a man aged 18 to 30 in good health. Some clones in this sample may be carry-over from other donors' samples. The gene calls are TRBV4-3 and TRBJ2-1, with 9 bases lining up with TRBD2. The CDR3 is CASSQREGSYNEQFF. The DNA for the CDR3 is TGCGCCAGCAGCCAGCGGGAGGGTTCCTACAATGAGCAGTTCTTC.